This T cell receptor beta chain was sequenced during a study of T cells in Graves' hyperthyroidism and ophthalmopathy. The CDR3 runs to 19 residues. The germline V gene encodes CDR1 MGHRA and CDR2 YSYEKL. Germline trimming cut 0 bases from V and 1 base from J; bases unmatched to any gene: 10. Researchers amplified the TCR beta CDR3 regions from RNA transcripts. HTBI primers were the set used in a first-round RT-PCR of the TCR CDR3. TCRdb re-called the multiplex PCR reads with MiXCR, one entry per CDR3 protein. The repertoire has over 300,000 distinct CDR3 sequences, roughly 15% of them found once; the top ten carry roughly 33%. Concerning this clonotype itself: Given the absence of the conserved phenylalanine or tryptophan at the CDR3 end, a read error is likely.

The receptor's source is a woman in her thirties or forties with Graves' ophthalmopathy. V and J are TRBV4-1 and TRBJ2-3, with 10 bases lining up with TRBD1. Material for sequencing was blood. This chain's CDR3 is CASSQDPGQGVFGTDTQYY. The CDR3 DNA sequence: TGCGCCAGCAGCCAAGATCCCGGACAGGGGGTATTTGGCACAGATACGCAGTATTAT.